The 32 T cell receptor beta chains below were found in one sample sequenced in a study of T cells in Graves' hyperthyroidism and ophthalmopathy. TCR beta CDR3 region amplification was performed from RNA transcripts. With the HTBI primer set, the TCR CDR3 went through a first round of RT-PCR. TCRdb processed the multiplex PCR reads anew with MiXCR; each CDR3 protein has one entry. In the table there are 700,000 to 850,000 distinct CDR3 sequences, roughly a third of which are singletons. What was sequenced was blood. These TCRs come from a middle-aged woman with Graves' hyperthyroidism.

The chain links TRBV10-1 to TRBJ1-1; D gene uncertain. The CDR3 loop spans 15 amino acids. The V end was cut by 0 bases, the J end by 6 bases, with 14 bases between. Per the germline V gene, CDR1 is WNHNN and CDR2 is SYGVQD (reference sequence). The CDR3 region has the DNA TGCGCCAGCAGTGAGTCAGGAAGAGAATCGGCTGAAGCTTTCTTT. Translation: CASSESGRESAEAFF.

At least ten counts were recorded for this clonotype. This chain uses TRBV10-3 with TRBJ1-1; no clear D gene. There are 14 residues in the CDR3. Germline assignment: CDR1 ENHRY and CDR2 SYGVKD. V was pared by 8 bases and J by 4 bases, with 17 bases between. As DNA, the CDR3 is TGTGCCATCGCCGCTCCTGCGGCGAGCACTGAAGCTTTCTTT. Translated, it gives CAIAAPAASTEAFF.

To note about this clonotype: This may be a read error, as it is one base from a much larger clone. The J gene is TRBJ2-5, the V gene TRBV7-9; weak D call: TRBD2 (6 bases). There are 13 residues in the CDR3. CDR1 is SEHNR, CDR2 FQNEAQ, per germline (reference sequence). CDR3 nucleotide sequence: TGTGCCAGCAGCCCGGGGGTGATGGAGACCCGGTACTTC. Protein: CASSPGVMETRYF. Full variable domain (remainder filled in from reference TRBV7-9 and TRBJ2-5): DTGVSQNPRHKITKRGQNVTFRCDPISEHNRLYWYRQTLGQGPEFLTYFQNEAQLEKSRLLSDRFSAERPKGSFSTLEIQRTEQGDSAMYLCASSPGVMETRYFGPGTRLLVL.

This clonotype has a count of ten or more. This chain connects TRBV5-1 to TRBJ1-4, with TRBD1 identical over 8 bases. This CDR3 spans 15 amino acids. With 4 bases clipped from V and 8 bases from J, the junction kept 10 bases outside the gene matches. Germline loops: CDR1 SGHRS, CDR2 YFSETQ. CDR3 nucleotides: TGCGCCAGCAGCCCCGGACAGGGCGGGATGGAAAAACTGTTTTTT. This gives the protein CASSPGQGGMEKLFF.

This clonotype was observed at least ten times. This sequence joins TRBV9 and TRBJ1-5; D unclear. The length of the CDR3 is 14 residues. Trimming cost V 0 bases and J 6 bases, with 10 bases left between them. Germline values: CDR1 SGDLS, CDR2 YYNGEE. The CDR3 region has the DNA TGTGCCAGCAGCGTAGAAGGGCAGGCTCAGCCCCAGCATTTT. It translates to CASSVEGQAQPQHF.

This chain joins TRBV6-1 and TRBJ1-2, with TRBD1 as a possible D gene (6 bases). Trimming stripped 1 base from V and 0 bases from J, with 12 bases between. The CDR3 has 16 residues. Germline CDR1 reads MNHNS; CDR2 reads SASEGT. The CDR3: CASSEESGETNYGYTF. The CDR3 nucleotides are TGTGCCAGCAGTGAAGAGTCAGGGGAAACTAACTATGGCTACACCTTC.

The rearrangement uses TRBV9 and TRBJ1-1; TRBD1 is a possible D gene (5 bases). The germline CDR1 and CDR2 sequences are SGDLS and YYNGEE. The CDR3 is 15 amino acids. Trimming removed 0 bases at V and 5 bases at J, with 14 bases between. CDR3 region: CASSVEGTVGTEAFF. The CDR3 nucleotides are TGTGCCAGCAGCGTAGAGGGGACGGTGGGTACTGAAGCTTTCTTT.

Ten or more counts support this clonotype. The chain combines TRBV10-3 with TRBJ1-5; 8 bases fit TRBD1. The V gene's germline CDR1 is ENHRY and CDR2 SYGVKD. J was trimmed by 5 bases and V by 0 bases; bases with no gene match: 3. The CDR3 has 15 residues. The CDR3 is CAISESATGDQPQHF. CDR3 coding DNA: TGTGCCATCAGTGAGTCTGCGACAGGGGATCAGCCCCAGCATTTT.

About this clonotype itself: A much larger clone sits a single nucleotide away, making a read error possible. The DNA for the CDR3 is TGTGCCAGCAGTGTCCCCGGGACATGGACCTACGAGCAGTACTTC. It is translated as CASSVPGTWTYEQYF. The rearrangement links TRBV27 to TRBJ2-7; tentative D call: TRBD1 (6 bases). The CDR3 runs 15 residues. The germline V and J ends were trimmed by 5 bases and 2 bases, with 16 bases remaining between them. Germline CDR1 reads MNHEY; CDR2 reads SMNVEV (reference sequence).

This clonotype was recorded at least ten times. CDR3 in DNA: TGTGCCCCGAGAAGGACAGGGTCATATGGCTACACCTTC. It specifies CAPRRTGSYGYTF. V and J are TRBV2 and TRBJ1-2; 8 bases align to TRBD1. CDR1 SNHLY and CDR2 FYNNEI come from the germline V gene. CDR3 length: 13 amino acids. V lost 11 bases, J lost 5 bases, and 10 bases stayed unmatched. Full variable domain (missing parts from reference TRBV2 and TRBJ1-2): EPEVTQTPSHQVTQMGQEVILRCVPISNHLYFYWYRQILGQKVEFLVSFYNNEISEKSEIFDDQFSVERPDGSNFTLKIRSTKLEDSAMYFCAPRRTGSYGYTFGSGTRLTVV.

V usage is TRBV12-3 or TRBV12-4 and J usage is TRBJ1-3, with a weak D call TRBD1 (5 bases). The CDR3 is made up of 15 amino acids. The V and J ends lost 3 bases and 3 bases respectively, with 12 bases between them. CDR3 in amino acids: CASSFQGRLGNTIYF. DNA of the CDR3: TGTGCCAGCAGTTTCCAGGGACGGCTTGGAAACACCATATATTTT.

This chain connects TRBV5-5 to TRBJ2-5; TRBD1 aligns across 10 bases. Germline assignment: CDR1 SGHKS and CDR2 YYEKEE (reference sequence). Germline trimming cut 4 bases from V and 5 bases from J; bases unmatched to any gene: 8. CDR3 length: 15 residues. The chain's CDR3 is CASSLPGQGLETQYF. The CDR3, as DNA: TGTGCCAGCAGCCTCCCGGGACAGGGGTTGGAGACCCAGTACTTC.

The rearrangement joins TRBV7-2 to TRBJ1-1; D gene ambiguous. Trimming removed 6 bases at V and 4 bases at J, with 27 bases between. The CDR3 is made up of 18 amino acids. Per the germline V gene, CDR1 is SGHTA and CDR2 is FQGNSA. The CDR3 region has the DNA TGTGCCAGCAGTCCGAATGCTGGTGTACGGGTTTGGACCACTGAAGCTTTCTTT. As protein: CASSPNAGVRVWTTEAFF.

About this clonotype: A much larger clonotype is one base distant, so this may be a read error. CDR3 bases: TGTGCCGGCAGCGGGTTGGGGCAGATCCAAGAGACCCAGTACTTC. The encoded protein is CAGSGLGQIQETQYF. This chain uses TRBV7-9 with TRBJ2-5, with D perhaps TRBD2 (6 bases). CDR3 size: 15 residues. Germline CDR1 and CDR2: SEHNR and FQNEAQ (reference sequence).

In its sample, this clonotype was seen many times. J is TRBJ2-7 and V is TRBV7-8, with D possibly being TRBD2 (6 bases). The germline V gene encodes CDR1 SGHVS and CDR2 FQNEAQ. V lost 1 base and J lost 7, with 20 bases in between. This CDR3 spans 16 amino acids. CDR3 sequence reads: CASSLVEGGVRHEQYF. Written as DNA, the CDR3 is TGTGCCAGCAGCTTAGTGGAGGGCGGGGTGAGGCATGAGCAGTACTTC.

This clonotype was detected only a few times. The rearrangement links TRBV7-2 to TRBJ2-2, with 8 bases identical to TRBD2. Germline V gives CDR1 SGHTA, CDR2 FQGNSA. The CDR3 has 16 amino acids. V dropped 5 bases and J dropped 4; count of bases not matched to a gene: 9. The CDR3 reads CASSPRAGDGTGELFF. The CDR3 DNA reads as TGTGCCAGCAGCCCCCGAGCGGGAGACGGCACCGGGGAGCTGTTTTTT. Filled out from reference TRBV7-2 and TRBJ2-2, the complete variable domain reads GAGVSQSPSNKVTEKGKDVELRCDPISGHTALYWYRQSLGQGLEFLIYFQGNSAPDKSGLPSDRFSAERTGGSVSTLTIQRTQQEDSAVYLCASSPRAGDGTGELFFGEGSRLTVL.

About this clonotype: One end of the junction fails to match germline, which may point to a read error. The CDR3: CASSLTGGTENQYF. CDR3 coding DNA: TGTGCCAGTAGCTTAACAGGGGGCACGGAGAACCAGTACTTC. The J gene is TRBJ2-5, the V gene TRBV7-2; 9 bases line up with TRBD1. Germline V gene lookup returns CDR1 SGHTA and CDR2 FQGNSA. The CDR3 is 14 residues long.

In the case of this clonotype: At one end the junction does not follow the germline gene, possibly because of a read error. This chain connects TRBV7-9 to TRBJ2-6; 9 bases fit TRBD1. Germline CDR1 SEHNR, CDR2 FQNEAQ (reference sequence). This CDR3 is built from 10 residues. DNA of the CDR3: TGTGCCAGCAGCCGGGACAGGGAAGCTTTC. Protein product: CASSRDREAF.

The V and J genes are TRBV19 and TRBJ1-2; D not certain. The V end was cut by 3 bases, the J end by 5 bases, with 10 bases between. The CDR3 covers 13 residues. CDR1 and CDR2 from the germline V gene are LNHDA and SQIVND (reference sequence). CDR3 nucleotide sequence: TGTGCCAGTAGTATTAACGACCGGTATGGCTACACCTTC. Encoded protein: CASSINDRYGYTF. The full variable domain, in which reference TRBV19 and TRBJ1-2 provide the parts outside the CDR3, is DGGITQSPKYLFRKEGQNVTLSCEQNLNHDAMYWYRQDPGQGLRLIYYSQIVNDFQKGDIAEGYSVSREKKESFPLTVTSAQKNPTAFYLCASSINDRYGYTFGSGTRLTVV.

The chain has TRBV12-3 or TRBV12-4 and TRBJ2-5; 12 nucleotides line up with TRBD2. CDR3 length equals 16 residues. The J segment lost 5 bases and the V segment lost 4 bases, leaving 8 bases of the junction unmatched. The CDR3 here is CASSSSWTSGIETQYF. The CDR3 DNA is TGTGCCAGCAGTTCTTCTTGGACTAGCGGGATTGAGACCCAGTACTTC.

This clonotype was seen many times. V and J are TRBV15 and TRBJ2-7, with D perhaps TRBD1 (5 bases). V lost 6 bases to trimming and J lost 2 bases, with 14 bases between them. CDR3 length equals 14 residues. Per the germline V gene, CDR1 is LNHNV and CDR2 is YYDKDF (reference sequence). CDR3 sequence (DNA): TGTGCCACCAGTACAAGACAGAGGACCTACGAGCAGTACTTC. Protein product: CATSTRQRTYEQYF.

This clonotype has at least ten counts. The chain employs TRBV10-3 and TRBJ1-6, with D hard to call. The CDR3 loop spans 13 amino acids. Between the trimmed V and J ends, which lost 7 bases and 6 bases, there was a span of 10 bases. The V gene's germline CDR1 is ENHRY and CDR2 SYGVKD. In DNA, the CDR3 is TGTGCCATCAAACCGGGGAGTAATTCACCCCTCCACTTT. It specifies CAIKPGSNSPLHF.

This clonotype was seen many times. This sequence joins TRBV20-1 and TRBJ1-1; D may be TRBD1 (5 bases). The CDR3 length is 13 residues. The V end was cut by 1 base, the J end by 4 bases, with 10 bases between. CDR1 is DFQATT and CDR2 is SNEGSKA in the germline V gene (reference sequence). The CDR3 spells CSARGRVATEAFF. Written as DNA, the CDR3 is TGCAGTGCTAGAGGCAGGGTGGCCACTGAAGCTTTCTTT.

The genes are TRBV28 and TRBJ2-2; D ambiguous. The V and J ends lost 11 bases and 0 bases respectively, with 10 bases between them. Germline V CDR1 and CDR2: MDHEN, SYDVKM. The CDR3 runs 13 residues. The CDR3 is CAGLGANTGELFF. In DNA form, the CDR3 reads TGTGCCGGCCTTGGGGCGAACACCGGGGAGCTGTTTTTT.

The table lists this clonotype with a few counts. The rearrangement links TRBV2 to TRBJ1-1, with 9 bases fitting TRBD1. The CDR3 has 13 amino acids. Trimming at V came to 8 bases and at J to 3 bases, leaving 4 bases not matched to a gene. The germline V gene has CDR1 SNHLY and CDR2 FYNNEI. The CDR3 spells CASFRDRDTEAFF. CDR3 nucleotides: TGTGCCAGCTTCCGGGACAGGGACACTGAAGCTTTCTTT.

This clonotype was observed a handful of times. The V and J genes are TRBV20-1 and TRBJ1-1; D is possibly TRBD1 (6 bases). Germline V gives CDR1 DFQATT, CDR2 SNEGSKA (reference sequence). V was pared by 7 bases and J by 2 bases, with 17 bases between. This CDR3 contains 14 residues. This CDR3 is CSVSGGPLNTEAFF. The CDR3 DNA is TGCAGTGTGAGTGGGGGGCCCCTTAACACTGAAGCTTTCTTT.

The chain has TRBV28 and TRBJ2-7, with TRBD1 matching 10 bases. CDR1 is MDHEN, CDR2 SYDVKM, per germline. The CDR3 is 15 amino acids. The V and J ends lost 4 bases and 1 base, in that order; junction bases with no gene match: 4. The CDR3 is CASSSGQGTSYEQYF. CDR3 coding DNA: TGTGCCAGCAGTTCGGGACAGGGGACTTCCTACGAGCAGTACTTC.

There are a few counts of this clonotype. The chain couples TRBV5-5 to TRBJ2-5; the D gene is possibly TRBD2 (6 bases). The V and J ends lost 2 bases and 5 bases respectively, with 10 bases between them. The CDR3 is 13 residues long. CDR1 SGHKS and CDR2 YYEKEE come from the germline V gene (reference sequence). This chain's CDR3 is CASSFLAMETQYF. The DNA of the CDR3 is TGTGCCAGCAGCTTTCTAGCGATGGAGACCCAGTACTTC.

The rearrangement joins TRBV7-9 to TRBJ1-3; D unclear. V lost 5 bases to trimming and J lost 2 bases, with 19 bases between them. Germline CDR1 and CDR2: SEHNR and FQNEAQ (reference sequence). The length of the CDR3 is 17 residues. Here the CDR3 DNA reads TGTGCCAGCAGCCCAACCCTCGTTCGAGGGCCTGGAAACACCATATATTTT. Translation gives CASSPTLVRGPGNTIYF.

The rearrangement uses TRBV7-9 and TRBJ1-2; D remains unclear. This CDR3 contains 18 residues. Per the germline V gene, CDR1 is SEHNR and CDR2 is FQNEAQ (reference sequence). Trimming left V 5 bases short and J 3 bases short, with 25 bases between. CDR3 residues: CASSVDPLLQSSHYGYTF. The CDR3 region has the DNA TGTGCCAGCAGCGTAGACCCTTTACTACAGTCGTCCCACTATGGCTACACCTTC.

The chain employs TRBV20-1 and TRBJ2-1; no clear D gene. Germline V gives CDR1 DFQATT, CDR2 SNEGSKA (reference sequence). Trimming left V 7 bases short and J 0 bases short, with 10 bases between. This CDR3 has 13 residues. The chain's CDR3 is CSGNGVSYNEQFF. In nucleotides, the CDR3 is TGCAGTGGTAACGGAGTCTCCTACAATGAGCAGTTCTTC.

This clonotype was seen many times. The chain carries TRBV10-3 and TRBJ1-6; possibly TRBD1 for D (5 bases). V gave up 8 bases and J gave up 10 bases, with 18 bases separating them. This CDR3 is built from 14 residues. CDR1 and CDR2 (germline): ENHRY, SYGVKD. The CDR3 bases are TGTGCCATCCGCGAGGGGTTTGGGGGATCACCCCTCCACTTT. Amino acid sequence: CAIREGFGGSPLHF.